This T cell receptor (beta chain) was observed in a study of T-cell reconstitution after alpha-beta-depleted transplantation in children. Unique molecular identifiers were used in preparing the TCRbeta library. TCRdb itself ran the PCR reads through MiXCR, one entry per CDR3 protein. Of about 500,000 distinct CDR3 sequences in the sample, about 33% were seen once. This clonotype has a handful of counts. The CDR3 loop spans 14 amino acids. The ends lost 9 bases at V and 4 bases at J; junction bases unmatched: 10. Germline CDR1 reads SGHTA; CDR2 reads FQGNSA. The chain is built from TRBV7-2 and TRBJ2-5, with 8 bases aligning to TRBD2. The source material was PBMCs from the stem cell graft donor, sampled from the stem cell graft. The receptor was derived from a human donor who donated a stem cell graft to a child with aplastic anemia. The CDR3 protein is CASSRSGRSETQYF. In nucleotides, the CDR3 is TGTGCCAGTTCCAGAAGCGGGAGATCAGAGACCCAGTACTTC.